The 16 T cell receptor beta chains given below trace back to one sample, sequenced in a study of blood T cell repertoires in COVID-19. Only in-frame clones appear in the TCRdb table, and some are missing; sequencing was by immunoSEQ multiplex PCR. Found here are approximately 14,000 clones, 85% to 90% of them singletons; the top ten hold more than 25%. The sample taken for sequencing was peripheral blood. The receptors come from a human donor in a cohort sampled during active COVID-19.

The CDR3 reads CASSAAGGIVQYF. CDR3 nucleotide sequence: TGTGCCAGCAGCGCCGCGGGGGGGATAGTGCAGTACTTC. This sequence joins TRBV9 and TRBJ2-7; 9 nucleotides agree with TRBD2. The CDR3 has 13 amino acids. The V and J ends lost 3 bases and 9 bases, in that order; junction bases with no gene match: 7. CDR1 SGDLS and CDR2 YYNGEE come from the germline V gene.

The rearrangement uses TRBV9 and TRBJ1-2, with D maybe TRBD1 (5 bases). Trimming removed 0 bases from V and 0 bases from J, with 12 bases in between. Germline V gene data show CDR1 as SGDLS and CDR2 as YYNGEE. The CDR3 loop spans 16 amino acids. DNA of the CDR3: TGTGCCAGCAGCGTAGGGTCAGGGCGAGCTAACTATGGCTACACCTTC. Protein product: CASSVGSGRANYGYTF.

The chain links TRBV29-1 to TRBJ2-3, with a tentative D call TRBD2 (7 bases). V was cut by 4 bases and J by 1 base, with 15 bases left in between. Germline CDR1 SQVTM, CDR2 ANQGSEA. This CDR3 has 15 residues. This CDR3 is CSVGGGGGGTDTQYF. CDR3 DNA sequence: TGCAGCGTTGGGGGGGGCGGCGGGGGCACAGATACGCAGTATTTT.

The V call is TRBV4-2, the J call TRBJ2-3; TRBD2 matches 8 bases. V trimming: 1 base; J trimming: 0 bases; junction bases outside the gene matches: 6. CDR3 size: 17 residues. The germline CDR1 and CDR2 sequences are LGHNA and YNFKEQ. Written as DNA, the CDR3 is TGTGCCAGCAGCCAAGTGGTAGCGGGGCCTAGCACAGATACGCAGTATTTT. Its translation: CASSQVVAGPSTDTQYF.

The chain has TRBV5-1 and TRBJ1-2, with TRBD1 matching over 8 bases. Germline CDR1 and CDR2: SGHRS and YFSETQ. CDR3 length: 15 amino acids. The V and J ends lost 1 base and 0 bases, in that order; junction bases with no gene match: 2. CDR3 sequence reads: CASSLTGGTNYGYTF. The CDR3 DNA sequence: TGCGCCAGCAGCTTGACAGGGGGGACTAACTATGGCTACACCTTC.

The V call is TRBV5-1, the J call TRBJ2-7; TRBD1 agrees at 7 bases. The length of the CDR3 is 15 residues. Germline V CDR1 and CDR2: SGHRS, YFSETQ. Trimming took 2 bases from V and 2 from J; bases not matched to a gene: 7. The CDR3 here is CASSFGTATPYEQYF. CDR3 sequence (DNA): TGCGCCAGCAGCTTCGGGACAGCCACCCCCTACGAGCAGTACTTC. The full variable domain, completed using reference TRBV5-1 and TRBJ2-7, is KAGVTQTPRYLIKTRGQQVTLSCSPISGHRSVSWYQQTPGQGLQFLFEYFSETQRNKGNFPGRFSGRQFSNSRSEMNVSTLELGDSALYLCASSFGTATPYEQYFGPGTRLTVT.

V and J are TRBV19 and TRBJ2-3; the D gene is possibly TRBD2 (6 bases). Germline CDR1 LNHDA, CDR2 SQIVND (reference sequence). V was trimmed by 5 bases and J by 0 bases, leaving 9 bases between them. The CDR3 has 14 amino acids. CDR3 DNA sequence: TGTGCCAGTAGTGTGGCGGGGAGCACAGATACGCAGTATTTT. It specifies CASSVAGSTDTQYF.

The V and J genes are TRBV27 and TRBJ2-2, with D tentatively TRBD1 (7 bases). The CDR3 runs to 18 residues. Per the germline V gene, CDR1 is MNHEY and CDR2 is SMNVEV (reference sequence). V shed 5 bases and J shed 1 base, with 20 bases lying between them. This CDR3 reads CASSQGGTDYLNTGELFF. In nucleotides, the CDR3 is TGTGCCAGCAGTCAAGGGGGGACAGACTATTTGAACACCGGGGAGCTGTTTTTT.

The rearrangement links TRBV10-3 to TRBJ2-1; 14 positions match TRBD2. This CDR3 has 16 amino acids. CDR1 is ENHRY and CDR2 is SYGVKD in the germline V gene. V lost 6 bases, J lost 5 bases, and 6 bases stayed unmatched. The CDR3: CAISQGLAGVNNEQFF. The CDR3 nucleotides read TGTGCCATCAGCCAGGGACTAGCGGGAGTGAACAATGAGCAGTTCTTC.

Turning to this clone: One end of the junction fails to match germline, which may point to a read error. The chain joins TRBV5-1 to TRBJ1-4, with a tentative D call TRBD1 (5 bases). Germline assignment: CDR1 SGHRS and CDR2 YFSETQ. The CDR3 consists of 14 residues. CDR3 protein: CASSWGGINEKLFF. The CDR3 coding sequence is TGCGCCAGCAGCTGGGGGGGGATTAATGAAAAGCTGTTTTTT.

The chain joins TRBV19 to TRBJ2-3; D perhaps matches TRBD1 (5 bases). The germline CDR1 and CDR2 sequences are LNHDA and SQIVND (reference sequence). The CDR3 extends over 15 amino acids. Trimming left V 3 bases short and J 5 bases short, with 15 bases between. The CDR3 nucleotides read TGTGCCAGTAGTATCGACAGATCGGCAATAGATACGCAGTATTTT. Its protein product is CASSIDRSAIDTQYF.

This chain joins TRBV6-1 and TRBJ2-1; 10 bases are a match to TRBD2. V dropped 2 bases and J dropped 7; count of bases not matched to a gene: 8. The CDR3 runs to 16 residues. Per the germline V gene, CDR1 is MNHNS and CDR2 is SASEGT. The CDR3 loop reads CASSELSGRAGNEQFF. CDR3 nucleotide sequence: TGTGCCAGCAGTGAACTAAGCGGGAGGGCGGGGAATGAGCAGTTCTTC.

This clone was observed a few times. This chain connects TRBV3-1 (or the pseudogene TRBV3-2) to TRBJ2-5; 7 bases agree with TRBD1. CDR3 size: 15 residues. V was clipped by 1 base and J by 0 bases; unmatched bases: 2. CDR1 is LGHDT and CDR2 is YNNKEL in the germline V gene (reference sequence). The CDR3 bases are TGTGCCAGCAGCCAAGTAACAGGGGACCAAGAGACCCAGTACTTC. It translates to CASSQVTGDQETQYF.

This sequence joins TRBV28 and TRBJ2-7; D is perhaps TRBD1 (5 bases). The CDR3 is 12 residues long. Deletions cut 2 bases from V and 4 bases from J, with 6 bases between. The germline gives CDR1 MDHEN, CDR2 SYDVKM. The CDR3 reads CASSLRGYEQYF. CDR3 nucleotide sequence: TGTGCCAGCAGTTTAAGGGGATACGAGCAGTACTTC.

The V call is TRBV6-4, the J call TRBJ2-2, with D perhaps matching TRBD1 (5 bases). Germline V CDR1 and CDR2: MRHNA, SNTAGT. The CDR3 is made up of 14 amino acids. Trimming pared 6 bases from V and 3 bases from J, leaving 11 bases between. The CDR3 is CASRTDSYTGELFF. The DNA of the CDR3 is TGTGCCAGCAGAACCGACAGTTACACCGGGGAGCTGTTTTTT.

This sequence joins TRBV27 and TRBJ2-1; a weak D match, TRBD2 (6 bases). Germline V gene sequence: CDR1 MNHEY, CDR2 SMNVEV (reference sequence). V lost 0 bases to trimming and J lost 0 bases, with 12 bases between them. The CDR3 is made up of 17 amino acids. CDR3 sequence reads: CASSLSRPEGSYNEQFF. CDR3 DNA sequence: TGTGCCAGCAGTTTATCGCGGCCGGAGGGCTCCTACAATGAGCAGTTCTTC.